This TCR beta chain came from a study of blood T cell repertoires in COVID-19. For the study at large: Both acute and convalescent COVID-19 samples were obtained from the United States, Italy and Spain. T cells, B-cell-depleted T cells, or PBMCs supplied cDNA or gDNA.

Trimming removed 0 bases from V and 7 bases from J, with 13 bases in between. The CDR3 extends over 14 amino acids. In germline, CDR1 is SGHNT, CDR2 YENEEA. Authors' processing steps: The authors estimated nucleated cell counts from reference gene primer amplification. Assay: immunoSEQ multiplex PCR; the TCRdb copy retains only in-frame clones and omits some. V, J and clone size reflect that table, while D and trimming were determined from the DNA. The profile shows 55,000 to 60,000 clones, 75% to 80% of them singletons. This receptor was identified in a man aged 50-59 years with active or convalescent COVID-19. The sequencing sample was made of peripheral blood. The chain carries TRBV11-3 and TRBJ2-7; D is perhaps TRBD2 (6 bases). The CDR3 protein is CASSLDGDSGEQYF. CDR3 sequence (DNA): TGTGCCAGCAGCTTAGATGGGGACTCGGGAGAGCAGTACTTC.